This T cell receptor beta chain was captured by sequencing in a study of beta chain features in type 1 diabetes. Overall study: What patients shared with healthy donors was a similar profile of age, gender and cell yields.

As every portion of the isolated RNA was reverse transcribed, the sequencing read expressed TCRB transcripts. Generated by immunoSEQ multiplex PCR, the TCRdb table keeps only in-frame clones and is missing some. The sample shows under 300,000 clones, less than 35% of them seen only once. Trimming cost V 2 bases and J 7 bases, with 3 bases left between them. The CDR3 extends over 10 amino acids. Germline CDR1 is DFQATT and CDR2 is SNEGSKA (reference sequence). Regarding this clone: The sample contains more than one DNA sequence encoding this CDR3.

Every donor had blood drawn once into heparin, around 120 mL on average. It was via CD45RO/CCR7/CD25/CD127/CD95/CD27 that CD4+ naive, central memory, regulatory and stem cell-like memory cells were sorted. Once sorted, every population was more than 98% pure. Material: central memory CD4+ T cells from blood. The source is a man aged 25 to 40 in good health. V and J are TRBV20-1 and TRBJ2-1; unclear D gene. The CDR3 sequence: CSARRNEQFF. The CDR3 nucleotides read TGCAGTGCTAGAAGGAATGAGCAGTTCTTC.